This T cell receptor (beta chain) is from a study of metastatic and nonmetastatic thyroid tumors. For the study at large: The authors compared repertoires across blood and tumor or nodule tissue from malignant and benign thyroid patients.

TCRdb reassembled clones from the PCR reads with MiXCR. This table holds under 6,500 clones, about 22% found once. The CDR3 sequence is 18 residues long. Germline lookup yields CDR1 KGHSH and CDR2 LQKENI. V shed 6 bases, J shed 1 base, and the junction held 11 bases outside the gene matches. Thyroid surgery was performed in patients who had received no treatment beforehand. Study-wide points: Benign nodules were reported to have significantly lower TCR beta diversity than malignant thyroid tumors, in blood and tumor.

About this clone: Its antigen remains unidentified.

This TCR was recovered from a female donor with papillary thyroid cancer or a benign thyroid nodule (not recorded which). Some clones in this sample may be carry-over from other donors' samples. The gene calls are TRBV18 and TRBJ2-6; the match to TRBD1 covers 8 bases. Sequencing input: adjacent normal tissue. This CDR3 is CASSQGQALLSGANVLTF. CDR3 nucleotides: TGTGCCAGCTCTCAGGGACAGGCCTTATTGTCTGGGGCCAACGTCCTGACTTTC.